This TCR beta chain was obtained from a study of cytomegalovirus exposure and HLA in healthy donors. Study-wide results and limits: Accurate HLA-A and HLA-B prediction from TCR beta sequences was reported for most subjects. For most TCR beta V segments, an earlier analysis put the productive rate at about 90% or about 30% of the time.

Primers: 60 Vbeta forward and 13 Jbeta reverse. Only in-frame clones appear in the TCRdb table, and some are missing; sequencing was by immunoSEQ multiplex PCR. The table lists roughly 130,000 clones, around 83% of them singletons. Comment on this clone: The antigen is unknown.

V was trimmed by 0 bases and J by 3 bases, leaving 15 bases between them. The CDR3 has 16 amino acids. CDR1 is LGHNA and CDR2 is YSLEER in the germline V gene. What was sequenced was PBMCs. J is TRBJ2-7 and V is TRBV4-3; possibly TRBD2 for D (5 bases). The origin of this receptor is a girl aged 2-9 years in good health and CMV-seronegative. CDR3 sequence reads: CASSQDQATGNYEQYF. CDR3 DNA: TGCGCCAGCAGCCAAGATCAAGCAACGGGAAACTACGAGCAGTACTTC.